This TCR beta chain appears in the sequencing data of a study of spatial heterogeneity in lung cancer. V gave up 5 bases and J gave up 3 bases, with 11 bases separating them. Germline V CDR1 and CDR2: SGHTA, FQGTGA. CDR3 length: 13 residues. This clonotype came up many times. As an off-target read in a library built for alpha chains, this beta chain has a frequency of little significance. A unique molecular identifier was carried by every single TCR cDNA molecule. TCRdb itself ran the 5' RACE reads through MiXCR, one entry per CDR3 protein. This sample has 10,000 to 15,000 distinct CDR3 sequences, with about 3.9% found just once. Sample time point: sample taken at primary tumor resection. Frozen PBMC, nontumor lung or tumor provided whole RNA, which was sequenced unsorted.

This TCR came from a male donor with early-stage non-small cell lung cancer. This chain uses TRBV7-3 with TRBJ2-7; D may be TRBD2 (5 bases). This material consisted of PBMCs, taken at surgery. CDR3 sequence (DNA): TGTGCCAGCAGCCTCGGACTTTACTACGAGCAGTACTTC. Translating gives CASSLGLYYEQYF.